The rows below give T cell receptor beta chains drawn from one sample of a study of CD8 T cells in ankylosing spondylitis. MiXCR, run by TCRdb on the 5' RACE reads, gives a single entry per CDR3 protein. The table records about 140,000 distinct CDR3 sequences, 7.5% to 9.5% of them present only once. The sample consisted of synovial fluid, either unsorted or a sorted T cell fraction (not recorded which). These receptors all stem from a male donor with ankylosing spondylitis. Both conserved end residues are trimmed from each CDR3.

v_call cdr3_aa
TRBV28 ASSMGRPGQPQH
TRBV28 ASSLLLLDRSFGTQY
TRBV5-1 ASSLASSGPSSYEQY
TRBV28 ASSFWRYGELF
TRBV20-1 SAWSAGEETQY
TRBV5-1 ASSPDFATNEKLF
TRBV29-1 SVAGGADTGELF
TRBV27 ASRERDYGYT
TRBV12-3/TRBV12-4 ASSPRWATTDTQY
TRBV7-2 ASSLQPSYEQY
TRBV15 ATSRAEDSLNQPQH
TRBV7-8 ASSTKVAGELF
TRBV18 ASSPNPGDDAF
TRBV29-1 SSHMGAYNEQF
TRBV18 ASSLRTTRAGGAF
TRBV29-1 SFSIGDGAF
TRBV5-1 ASSSSTASYGYT
TRBV6-1 ASSSFFGQASAYEQY
TRBV6-2/TRBV6-3 ASSSLAGIQETQY
TRBV10-1 ASSETSGRHETQY
TRBV5-5 ASSSGTSSYEQY
TRBV7-2 ASMRDSRSNQPQH
TRBV6-1 ASKGGHSGANVLT
TRBV10-3 AISAAFFPGQGNQETQY
TRBV5-5 ASSFRIGITDTQY
TRBV7-3 ASSPSGRSPETQY
TRBV20-1 SAFSGRALTDTQY
TRBV18 ASSRLEGSTDTQY
TRBV4-1 ASSQTADTQY
TRBV3-1 ASSLTPGTDTQY
TRBV7-2 ASSWGGAFYEQY
TRBV25-1 ASFFHSSGNTIY
TRBV27 ASSSQIGYNSPLH
TRBV7-2 ASRTTGLHEQF
TRBV12-3/TRBV12-4 ASSLGQPNEQF
TRBV6-5 ASSFRDRGNEQF
TRBV11-1 ASSSGFNANTIY
TRBV20-1 SARSTSGGVYEQY
TRBV6-2/TRBV6-3 AIRRRSTAGNYGYT
TRBV6-2/TRBV6-3 ASSYRGLNTEAF
TRBV2 ASSTSGYFANTGELF
TRBV20-1 SARDRETTGELF
TRBV2 ASSETTDTQY
TRBV20-1 SAPNTEEAF
TRBV3-1 ASSHEGSYNEQF
TRBV29-1 SVPVYNEQF
TRBV9 ASSPGLGKGYEQY
TRBV28 ASSSLRQGIVSPLH
TRBV20-1 SAVTILGHNEQF
TRBV20-1 SARDPGGSTGELF